This T cell receptor (beta chain) was recovered during a study of long-term antiretroviral therapy in people with HIV. General observations from the study: Records did not include ART adherence, viral resistance or therapy changes. Clonal expansions arising prior to ART prevailed in the repertoire at every time point.

The CDR3 is 12 residues long. Trimming took 0 bases from V and 3 from J, leaving 2 bases between them. The germline V gene has CDR1 SGHDN and CDR2 FVKESK. In regard to this clone: Its cognate antigen is unknown.

Version v3.0 of the immunoSEQ assay was performed at survey level. For each individual sample, sequencing targeted roughly 40,000-50,000 T-cell genomes. Clones were read by immunoSEQ multiplex PCR, and TCRdb kept only the in-frame ones, dropping some. Of about 35,000 clones listed, 80% to 90% were seen once; the top ten hold 10% to 13%. The rearrangement joins TRBV14 to TRBJ2-5; D unresolved. This material consisted of unsorted PBMCs, taken 2.2 years after starting antiretroviral therapy. The clonotype originates from a man aged 18 to 30 with HIV. In nucleotides, the CDR3 is TGTGCCAGCAGCCAAGAAGAAGAGACCCAGTACTTC. Its translation is CASSQEEETQYF.